Shown below are 23 T cell receptor beta chains from a single sample sequenced in a study of CD4 T cells in relation to SARS-CoV-2 and coronaviruses (dated by TCRdb to the early 2020s). Their antigen targets remain unknown. Libraries were prepared through the immunoSEQ multiplex PCR assay. The immuneACCESS repertoire file appears here via TCRdb, limited to in-frame rearrangements. These files lack a portion of the clones; in checked studies, under half of the deficit traces to unresolved V genes, and the cause of the others is not known. This sample holds 43,000 or so clones; almost 85% were observed only once. Together, the top ten hold about 1.5% of the sample. The sequenced sample consisted of naive CD4+ T cells from PBMCs, cultured in vitro. The cell subset or site label, read with the paper, signifies: naive CD4+ T cells isolated by negative enrichment. These receptors all stem from an adult with COVID-19.

The CDR3: CASSTYRGYLQETQYF. The DNA for the CDR3 is TGTGCCAGTAGCACTTACAGGGGGTACCTTCAAGAGACCCAGTACTTC. This chain connects TRBV19 to TRBJ2-5; TRBD1 matches 8 bases. Germline lookup yields CDR1 LNHDA and CDR2 SQIVND (reference sequence). The CDR3 is made up of 16 amino acids. With 6 bases clipped from V and 2 bases from J, the junction kept 11 bases outside the gene matches.

The chain uses TRBV27 and TRBJ1-6; possible D gene TRBD1, 5 bases. V was pared by 2 bases and J by 7 bases, with 9 bases between. The CDR3 runs to 14 residues. Germline V lookup: CDR1 MNHEY, CDR2 SMNVEV (reference sequence). In nucleotides, the CDR3 is TGTGCCAGCAGTTTACGCGAGGGGAATTCACCCCTCCACTTT. This codes for CASSLREGNSPLHF.

The J gene is TRBJ2-7, the V gene TRBV4-1, with D possibly matching TRBD1 (6 bases). Trimming took 4 bases from V and 5 from J, leaving 18 bases between them. There are 15 residues in the CDR3. The V gene's germline CDR1 is MGHRA and CDR2 YSYEKL. CDR3 in DNA: TGCGCCAGCAGCCCATTTTCGAGGGGGATGGACGAGCAGTACTTC. Amino acid sequence: CASSPFSRGMDEQYF.

This clone is labeled medium-sized. This chain uses TRBV6-1 with TRBJ2-7; 12 positions match TRBD2. Germline CDR1 is MNHNS and CDR2 is SASEGT. CDR3 size: 16 residues. V lost 3 bases and J lost 2; bases outside the gene matches: 5. The DNA for the CDR3 is TGTGCCAGCAGTGAGTGGACTAGCGGGGTTACCTACGAGCAGTACTTC. This gives the protein CASSEWTSGVTYEQYF.

The genes are TRBV27 and TRBJ2-3, with D possibly TRBD1 on 6 matching bases. V was shortened by 2 bases and J by 2 bases, with 17 bases between the two germline ends. The CDR3 is made up of 17 amino acids. Germline loops: CDR1 MNHEY, CDR2 SMNVEV (reference sequence). The CDR3 sequence: CASSLIAGDRFTDTQYF. In DNA, the CDR3 is TGTGCCAGCAGTTTAATTGCTGGTGACAGGTTCACAGATACGCAGTATTTT.

This clone was observed once. This chain uses TRBV10-3 with TRBJ1-2, with 7 bases identical to TRBD1. The germline V gene encodes CDR1 ENHRY and CDR2 SYGVKD. With V trimmed by 8 bases and J by 0 bases, 21 bases remained unmatched. The CDR3 sequence is 19 residues long. As DNA, the CDR3 is TGTGCCATCCAGGGAGGCTCTTTAGGACAGGTCCCCGCTAACTATGGCTACACCTTC. Its translation is CAIQGGSLGQVPANYGYTF.

The chain recombines TRBV7-8 with TRBJ2-3, with TRBD2 matching over 8 bases. The CDR3 totals 17 residues. V lost 2 bases, J lost 2 bases, and 9 bases stayed unmatched. The germline gives CDR1 SGHVS, CDR2 FQNEAQ. The DNA for the CDR3 is TGTGCCAGCAGCTTATATGGTAGCGGGATCTACACAGATACGCAGTATTTT. Amino acid sequence: CASSLYGSGIYTDTQYF.

The rearrangement uses TRBV9 and TRBJ2-2; TRBD2 might be the D (6 bases). V lost 4 bases and J 2 bases, leaving 15 bases between the germline ends. Germline V CDR1 and CDR2: SGDLS, YYNGEE. This CDR3 is built from 16 residues. The CDR3 coding sequence is TGTGCCAGCAGCCCCAGTCTAGCGAGAAACACCGGGGAGCTGTTTTTT. It translates to CASSPSLARNTGELFF.

This chain joins TRBV7-2 and TRBJ2-5; either TRBD1 or TRBD2 may fit D (5 bases each). The V end was cut by 6 bases, the J end by 4 bases, with 12 bases between. The CDR3 is 13 residues long. Germline V CDR1 and CDR2: SGHTA, FQGNSA. CDR3 nucleotide sequence: TGTGCCAGCAGTATGGGGGTTCGAGAGACCCAGTACTTC. Translation: CASSMGVRETQYF.

V is TRBV6-1 and J is TRBJ1-2; D not resolved. This CDR3 is 16 amino acids long. V lost 1 base, J lost 5 bases, and 17 bases lay in between. The germline CDR1 and CDR2 sequences are MNHNS and SASEGT. CDR3: CASSEDTAVSWYGYTF. CDR3 in DNA: TGTGCCAGCAGTGAAGACACTGCCGTAAGTTGGTATGGCTACACCTTC.

This sequence joins TRBV12-3 or TRBV12-4 and TRBJ1-2, with a tentative D call TRBD1 (5 bases). V dropped 6 bases and J dropped 8 bases, with 16 bases sitting between them. There are 13 residues in the CDR3. The CDR3 DNA follows: TGTGCCAGCAGATGGGACGCCTCGGGAGGCTACACCTTC. Encoded protein: CASRWDASGGYTF.

The chain links TRBV27 to TRBJ2-7, with TRBD1 identical over 10 bases. The CDR3 has 14 amino acids. The V gene end was trimmed by 6 bases and the J gene end by 5 bases; junction bases not matched to a gene: 7. Per germline, CDR1 MNHEY and CDR2 SMNVEV (reference sequence). The CDR3, as DNA: TGTGCCAGCAGCCCCCGGGACAGGGGTCACGAGCAGTACTTC. This codes for CASSPRDRGHEQYF.

V is TRBV7-2 and J is TRBJ2-7; D is perhaps TRBD2 (6 bases). The germline gives CDR1 SGHTA, CDR2 FQGNSA. CDR3 length equals 15 residues. Trimming shortened V by 5 bases and J by 2 bases, and 16 bases separated the two germline ends. The CDR3 loop is CASSPRDSGPYEQYF. CDR3 nucleotides: TGTGCCAGCAGCCCCCGGGATAGCGGCCCCTACGAGCAGTACTTC.

The chain joins TRBV27 to TRBJ2-7, with 9 bases that match TRBD1. Losses at the gene ends were 4 bases for V and 1 base for J; bases not matched to a gene: 5. Germline-derived CDR1 and CDR2 are MNHEY and SMNVEV (reference sequence). This CDR3 comprises 15 residues. CDR3 amino acids: CASSSQGTGSYEQYF. DNA for the CDR3: TGTGCCAGCAGTTCCCAGGGGACAGGGTCCTACGAGCAGTACTTC.

This chain links TRBV30 with TRBJ1-1, with 8 positions matching TRBD1. V dropped 3 bases and J dropped 0; count of bases not matched to a gene: 3. The CDR3 contains 14 residues. From germline, CDR1 is GTSNPN and CDR2 SVGIG (reference sequence). CDR3 region: CAWRDRAMNTEAFF. CDR3 DNA: TGTGCCTGGAGGGACAGGGCGATGAACACTGAAGCTTTCTTT.

By frequency in the sample, this clone is medium-sized. This chain connects TRBV3-1 (or the pseudogene TRBV3-2) to TRBJ2-1; D tentatively reads TRBD1 or TRBD2 (5 bases each). Trimming shortened V by 0 bases and J by 6 bases, and 18 bases separated the two germline ends. The CDR3 covers 17 residues. Germline V CDR1 and CDR2: LGHDT, YNNKEL (reference sequence). CDR3 bases: TGTGCCAGCAGCCAAGATCGAGAGGGGTTGCCGGTCAATGAGCAGTTCTTC. Encoded protein: CASSQDREGLPVNEQFF.

The CDR3 nucleotides read TGTGCCAGCAGCAACATGCACTCCTACAATGAGCAGTTCTTC. Its protein product is CASSNMHSYNEQFF. The chain is built from TRBV28 and TRBJ2-1; D gene uncertain. The germline gives CDR1 MDHEN, CDR2 SYDVKM. V lost 6 bases to trimming and J lost 0 bases, with 9 bases between them. This CDR3 has 14 residues.

This rearrangement joins TRBV5-1 to TRBJ2-7, with D possibly matching TRBD1 (6 bases). Per germline, CDR1 SGHRS and CDR2 YFSETQ. The CDR3 is 11 residues long. Trimming took 8 bases from V and 4 from J, leaving 10 bases between them. Written as DNA, the CDR3 is TGCGCCAGTACACAGGGTTACGAGCAGTACTTC. Translating it yields CASTQGYEQYF.

The chain recombines TRBV6-2 or TRBV6-3 with TRBJ2-5; 8 positions match TRBD2. The length of the CDR3 is 17 residues. Losses at the gene ends were 5 bases for V and 1 base for J; bases not matched to a gene: 12. Germline CDR1 and CDR2: MNHEY and SVGEGT. CDR3 amino acids: CASSRWTGGGSQETQYF. The CDR3 nucleotides are TGTGCCAGCAGTAGATGGACTGGCGGGGGGTCCCAAGAGACCCAGTACTTC.

The chain has TRBV6-2 or TRBV6-3 and TRBJ1-4; possibly TRBD1 for D (5 bases). V shed 4 bases and J shed 1 base, with 10 bases lying between them. The CDR3 covers 15 residues. Germline lookup yields CDR1 MNHEY and CDR2 SVGEGT. CDR3: CASSFYRRTNEKLFF. The CDR3 bases are TGTGCCAGCAGTTTTTACAGGAGAACTAATGAAAAACTGTTTTTT.

The chain has TRBV15 and TRBJ2-1; 7 nucleotides agree with TRBD2. From germline, CDR1 is LNHNV and CDR2 YYDKDF (reference sequence). The junction had 11 bases not matched to a gene; V was cut back by 1 base and J by 8 bases. The CDR3 spans 16 residues. DNA for the CDR3: TGTGCCACCAGCAGAGCCGGCGGGAGAGGGTCCGATGAGCAGTTCTTC. Its protein product is CATSRAGGRGSDEQFF.

CDR3 sequence (DNA): TGTGCCAGTAGTTTTTCCGGGACAGGGAATCAGCCCCAGCATTTT. As protein: CASSFSGTGNQPQHF. The chain recombines TRBV19 with TRBJ1-5; 9 positions agree with TRBD1. The V gene's germline CDR1 is LNHDA and CDR2 SQIVND (reference sequence). Losses at the gene ends were 5 bases for V and 4 bases for J; bases not matched to a gene: 6. The CDR3 is 15 amino acids.

The gene calls are TRBV30 and TRBJ1-1; unclear D gene. The germline CDR1 and CDR2 sequences are GTSNPN and SVGIG (reference sequence). The V and J ends lost 0 bases and 5 bases respectively, with 10 bases between them. CDR3 length: 13 residues. The CDR3 here is CAWSVGEVTEAFF. The CDR3 DNA is TGTGCCTGGAGTGTCGGGGAAGTAACTGAAGCTTTCTTT.